This T cell receptor beta chain was documented in a study of T cells in women clearing cervical HPV infection. Study background: Case blood was drawn when the lesion was first found; control blood after infection became undetectable.

Genomic DNA, averaging approximately 1,200 ng per sample, yielded TCR beta CDR3 via immunoSEQ. Using immunoSEQ multiplex PCR, the repertoire was profiled, and TCRdb retains in-frame clones only, with some absent. Seen in this sample are approximately 38,000 clones; the ten most common clones hold roughly 7.2%. The V gene's germline CDR1 is SGHTA and CDR2 FQGNSA. V dropped 0 bases and J dropped 1 base, with 11 bases sitting between them. This CDR3 region has 16 residues. Details on this clone: The CDR3 end falls 3 residues outside the read, so it is completed with the germline J gene.

Sequencing used blood buffy coat. This sequence joins TRBV7-2 and TRBJ2-3, with a weak D call TRBD1 (6 bases). The sequence came from a woman aged 18-70 years with a cervical HPV16 infection that either progressed to CIN3+ or cleared (not recorded which). Partial CDR3 DNA: TGTGCCAGCAGCTTAGCACAGGGTATTGGCACAGATACG. Amino acid sequence: CASSLAQGIGTDT. In full, the CDR3 reads CASSLAQGIGTDTQYF.